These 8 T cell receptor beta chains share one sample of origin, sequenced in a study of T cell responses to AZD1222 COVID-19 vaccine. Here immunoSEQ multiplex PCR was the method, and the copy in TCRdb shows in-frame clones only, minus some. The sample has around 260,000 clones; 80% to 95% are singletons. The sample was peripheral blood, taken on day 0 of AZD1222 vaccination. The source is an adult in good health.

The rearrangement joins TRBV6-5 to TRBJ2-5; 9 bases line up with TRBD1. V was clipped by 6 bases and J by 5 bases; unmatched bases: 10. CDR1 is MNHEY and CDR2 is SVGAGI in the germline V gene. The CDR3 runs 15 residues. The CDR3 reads CASRDRGMGRETQYF. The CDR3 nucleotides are TGTGCCAGCAGGGACAGGGGTATGGGTAGGGAGACCCAGTACTTC.

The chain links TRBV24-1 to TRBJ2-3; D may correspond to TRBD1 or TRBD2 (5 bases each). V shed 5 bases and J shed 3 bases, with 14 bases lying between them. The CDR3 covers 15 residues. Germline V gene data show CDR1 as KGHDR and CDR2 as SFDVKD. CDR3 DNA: TGTGCCACCAGTGTGAGGGGACGACTAACAGATACGCAGTATTTT. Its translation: CATSVRGRLTDTQYF.

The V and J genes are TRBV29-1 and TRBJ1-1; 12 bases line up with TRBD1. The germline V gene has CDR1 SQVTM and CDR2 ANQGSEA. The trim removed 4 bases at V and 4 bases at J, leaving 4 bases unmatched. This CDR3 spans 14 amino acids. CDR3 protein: CSVVRDRGPTEAFF. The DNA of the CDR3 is TGCAGCGTTGTTAGGGACAGGGGGCCCACTGAAGCTTTCTTT.

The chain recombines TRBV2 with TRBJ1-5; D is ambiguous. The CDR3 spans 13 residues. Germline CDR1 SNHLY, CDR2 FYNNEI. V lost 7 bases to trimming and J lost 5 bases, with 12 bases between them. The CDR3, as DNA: TGTGCCAGCAAAGGGAGAGCAGATCAGCCCCAGCATTTT. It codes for CASKGRADQPQHF.

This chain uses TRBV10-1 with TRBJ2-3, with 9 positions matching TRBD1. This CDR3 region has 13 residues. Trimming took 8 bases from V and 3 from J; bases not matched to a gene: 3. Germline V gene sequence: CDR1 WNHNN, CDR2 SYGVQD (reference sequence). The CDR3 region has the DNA TGCGCCAGCTCCGACAGGGGGACAGATACGCAGTATTTT. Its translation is CASSDRGTDTQYF.

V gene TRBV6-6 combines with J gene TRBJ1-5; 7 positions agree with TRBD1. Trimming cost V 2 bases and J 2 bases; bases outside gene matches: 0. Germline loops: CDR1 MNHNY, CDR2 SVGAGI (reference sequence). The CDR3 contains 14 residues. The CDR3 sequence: CASSYDRGNQPQHF. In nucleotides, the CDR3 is TGTGCCAGCAGTTACGACAGGGGCAATCAGCCCCAGCATTTT.

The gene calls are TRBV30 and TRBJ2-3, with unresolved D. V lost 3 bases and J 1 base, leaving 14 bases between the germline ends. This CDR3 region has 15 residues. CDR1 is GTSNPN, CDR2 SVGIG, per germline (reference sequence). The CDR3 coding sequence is TGTGCCTGGAGCCCCCCGGCTAGTCGCACAGATACGCAGTATTTT. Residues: CAWSPPASRTDTQYF. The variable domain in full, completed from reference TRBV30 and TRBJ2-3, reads SQTIHQWPATLVQPVGSPLSLECTVEGTSNPNLYWYRQAAGRGLQLLFYSVGIGQISSEVPQNLSASRPQDRQFILSSKKLLLSDSGFYLCAWSPPASRTDTQYFGPGTRLTVL.

The DNA of the CDR3 is TGTGCCAGCAGTCCTGGGACTTTCACAGATACGCAGTATTTT. Translated, it gives CASSPGTFTDTQYF. V and J are TRBV28 and TRBJ2-3, with D perhaps TRBD2 (6 bases). CDR1 is MDHEN, CDR2 SYDVKM, per germline. V shed 5 bases and J shed 2 bases, with 11 bases lying between them. CDR3 length equals 14 residues.